The 10 T cell receptor beta chains in this list originate from one sample, sequenced in a study of cytomegalovirus exposure and HLA in healthy donors. The PCR was carried out with 60 Vbeta primers and 13 Jbeta primers. Method: immunoSEQ multiplex PCR; TCRdb's copy keeps in-frame clones and lacks some. Of over 150,000 clones in the sample, about 83% were seen once. The sample consisted of PBMCs. All receptors derive from a woman aged 30 to 39 in good health and CMV-seronegative.

This clone was detected only once. V usage is TRBV15 and J usage is TRBJ2-5; perhaps TRBD2 as D (6 bases). With the DNA end fitting TRBJ2-7 better, the J assignment may be wrong. CDR1 is LNHNV, CDR2 YYDKDF, per germline (reference sequence). CDR3 length: 15 amino acids. The CDR3, as DNA: TGTGCCACCAGCAGAGGAGGGGACTCGACCTACGAGCAGTACTTC. It translates to CATSRGGDSTYEQYF.

The genes are TRBV7-9 and TRBJ2-7; no definite D call. The CDR3 runs 13 residues. V was cut by 3 bases and J by 2 bases, with 8 bases left in between. Germline assignment: CDR1 SEHNR and CDR2 FQNEAQ (reference sequence). As DNA, the CDR3 is TGTGCCAGCAGCTTCCGAACTACCTACGAGCAGTACTTC. It yields the protein CASSFRTTYEQYF.

This sequence joins TRBV14 and TRBJ2-1, with D perhaps matching TRBD2 (5 bases). This CDR3 comprises 14 residues. Trimming stripped 1 base from V and 7 bases from J, with 11 bases between. Germline V gene lookup returns CDR1 SGHDN and CDR2 FVKESK. For the CDR3, the DNA is TGTGCCAGCAGCCAAGGAATAACGGGGAATGAGCAGTTCTTC. This translates into CASSQGITGNEQFF. The whole variable domain, filled in from reference TRBV14 and TRBJ2-1, reads EAGVTQFPSHSVIEKGQTVTLRCDPISGHDNLYWYRRVMGKEIKFLLHFVKESKQDESGMPNNRFLAERTGGTYSTLKVQPAELEDSGVYFCASSQGITGNEQFFGPGTRLTVL.

The V and J genes are TRBV5-1 and TRBJ2-3, with 8 positions matching TRBD2. The germline V gene encodes CDR1 SGHRS and CDR2 YFSETQ. V was pared by 5 bases and J by 2 bases, with 16 bases of the junction left unmatched. This CDR3 is built from 18 residues. In DNA form, the CDR3 reads TGCGCCAGCAGATTTAGGAGCGGGAGCCCATATAACACAGATACGCAGTATTTT. Protein sequence: CASRFRSGSPYNTDTQYF.

The gene calls are TRBV29-1 and TRBJ1-4; D is undetermined. In germline, CDR1 is SQVTM, CDR2 ANQGSEA. CDR3 length equals 11 residues. Trimming took off 5 bases at V and 4 bases at J, with 5 bases between the two ends. CDR3 DNA sequence: TGCAGCGTTAGAGGTAATGAAAAACTGTTTTTT. Protein product: CSVRGNEKLFF. The whole variable domain, filled in from reference TRBV29-1 and TRBJ1-4, reads SAVISQKPSRDICQRGTSLTIQCQVDSQVTMMFWYRQQPGQSLTLIATANQGSEATYESGFVIDKFPISRPNLTFSTLTVSNMSPEDSSIYLCSVRGNEKLFFGSGTQLSVL.

A few counts support this clone. This rearrangement joins TRBV5-8 to TRBJ2-7, with 8 bases aligning to TRBD1. The V gene's germline CDR1 is SGHTS and CDR2 YDEGEE. Trimming removed 4 bases from V and 1 base from J; junction bases left unmatched: 4. The CDR3 length is 14 residues. The CDR3 loop is CASSQGTGSYEQYF. CDR3 bases: TGTGCCAGCAGCCAAGGGACAGGTTCCTACGAGCAGTACTTC.

This clone showed up just a few times. The J gene is TRBJ2-2, the V gene TRBV19; 13 nucleotides match TRBD2. In germline, CDR1 is LNHDA, CDR2 SQIVND (reference sequence). This CDR3 region has 20 residues. V lost 3 bases and J lost 4; bases outside the gene matches: 14. The DNA of the CDR3 is TGTGCCAGTAGTATTGGACTAGCGGGGGACCTGTACCCGGGCACCGGGGAGCTGTTTTTT. Residues: CASSIGLAGDLYPGTGELFF.

This rearrangement joins TRBV19 to TRBJ1-1, with TRBD1 identical over 8 bases. This CDR3 is 15 amino acids long. Looked up from germline, CDR1 is LNHDA and CDR2 is SQIVND (reference sequence). Losses at the gene ends were 7 bases for V and 0 bases for J; bases not matched to a gene: 7. The CDR3 spells CASTSGQAVNTEAFF. The DNA for the CDR3 is TGTGCCAGTACCTCGGGACAGGCCGTGAACACTGAAGCTTTCTTT.

The chain employs TRBV19 and TRBJ2-7; D gene ambiguous. Germline CDR1 is LNHDA and CDR2 is SQIVND (reference sequence). The CDR3 consists of 12 residues. Deletions cut 5 bases from V and 4 bases from J, with 9 bases between. The CDR3 nucleotides read TGTGCCAGTAGTCCCAACAGATACGAGCAGTACTTC. This codes for CASSPNRYEQYF.

The rearrangement links TRBV2 to TRBJ1-5; D is undetermined. This CDR3 comprises 14 residues. CDR1 SNHLY and CDR2 FYNNEI come from the germline V gene. V lost 4 bases and J lost 0, with 7 bases in between. The CDR3 loop is CASSVQYSNQPQHF. The CDR3 DNA is TGTGCCAGCAGTGTCCAGTATAGCAATCAGCCCCAGCATTTT.